This T cell receptor (beta chain) was obtained from a study of T cells in Graves' hyperthyroidism and ophthalmopathy. Details on this clonotype: As yet, its antigen is unknown.

The study left out patients who had uncontrolled infection, other autoimmune disease, pregnancy or lactation. This CDR3 has 14 residues. Trimming removed 1 base at V and 4 bases at J, with 13 bases between. Germline values: CDR1 DFQATT, CDR2 SNEGSKA (reference sequence). Researchers amplified the TCR beta CDR3 regions from RNA transcripts. The TCR CDR3 was amplified in a first-round RT-PCR using the HTBI primer set. TCRdb itself ran the multiplex PCR reads through MiXCR, one entry per CDR3 protein. The sample shows approximately 510,000 distinct CDR3 sequences, about 45% of them seen only once. Study-level findings and limits: Most thyroid clonotypes that were expanded above 0.001 also turned up in blood.

The clonotype was recovered from an adult woman with Graves' disease, either hyperthyroidism or ophthalmopathy (not recorded which). V is TRBV20-1 and J is TRBJ1-2; D possibly corresponds to TRBD1 (5 bases). The sequenced sample was peripheral blood or thyroid tissue (not recorded which). The CDR3 coding sequence is TGCAGTGCTAGAGGGTTAGGGACTGGCTATGGCTACACCTTC. It translates to CSARGLGTGYGYTF.